These 27 T cell receptor beta chains were all obtained from the same sample, sequenced in a study of cytomegalovirus exposure and HLA in healthy donors. It was with 60 Vbeta and 13 Jbeta primers that the PCR ran. The table came from immunoSEQ multiplex PCR; TCRdb's copy has only in-frame clones and leaves some out. The data contain 150,000 to 200,000 clones, 65% to 85% of them singletons. Sequenced input: PBMCs. The receptors derive from a man younger than 30 in good health and CMV-seronegative.

This chain joins TRBV19 and TRBJ2-1; 7 bases map to TRBD1. The ends lost 3 bases at V and 4 bases at J; junction bases unmatched: 12. The CDR3 loop spans 17 amino acids. The germline V gene has CDR1 LNHDA and CDR2 SQIVND (reference sequence). For the CDR3, the DNA is TGTGCCAGTAGTATGCCCCCCGGGACAGCGAGATACAATGAGCAGTTCTTC. As protein: CASSMPPGTARYNEQFF. The full variable domain, its missing parts supplied by reference TRBV19 and TRBJ2-1, is DGGITQSPKYLFRKEGQNVTLSCEQNLNHDAMYWYRQDPGQGLRLIYYSQIVNDFQKGDIAEGYSVSREKKESFPLTVTSAQKNPTAFYLCASSMPPGTARYNEQFFGPGTRLTVL.

This clone was detected only once. Other DNA sequences in this sample translate to the same CDR3. The genes are TRBV5-4 and TRBJ2-3; TRBD2 matches at 8 bases. CDR1 and CDR2 from the germline V gene are SGHNT and YYREEE (reference sequence). CDR3 size: 15 residues. Trimming at V came to 4 bases and at J to 0 bases, leaving 4 bases not matched to a gene. The chain's CDR3 is CASSLPSGSTDTQYF. The CDR3 coding sequence is TGTGCCAGCAGCCTTCCTAGCGGGAGCACAGATACGCAGTATTTT.

This clone has a handful of counts. The chain recombines TRBV18 with TRBJ2-5; D is perhaps TRBD2 (6 bases). Germline assignment: CDR1 KGHSH and CDR2 LQKENI. V gave up 3 bases and J gave up 0 bases, with 11 bases separating them. The CDR3 runs 15 residues. CDR3 nucleotide sequence: TGTGCCAGCTCACCCGGAGGGAACTACCAAGAGACCCAGTACTTC. This sequence encodes CASSPGGNYQETQYF.

The rearrangement uses TRBV19 and TRBJ1-5; D is possibly TRBD1 (5 bases). CDR1 and CDR2 from the germline V gene are LNHDA and SQIVND (reference sequence). The V end lost 10 bases, the J end lost 5 bases, and 21 bases lay between the germline ends. The CDR3 runs 15 residues. CDR3 in DNA: TGTGCCACCCAAGTATTTGGTAGGGGTCATCAGCCCCAGCATTTT. It yields the protein CATQVFGRGHQPQHF.

V usage is TRBV5-1 and J usage is TRBJ1-1, with 8 bases matching TRBD1. Germline V CDR1 and CDR2: SGHRS, YFSETQ. Losses at the gene ends were 4 bases for V and 3 bases for J; bases not matched to a gene: 5. This CDR3 is built from 14 residues. This chain's CDR3 is CASSKTGEDTEAFF. The CDR3 DNA sequence: TGCGCCAGCAGCAAGACAGGGGAGGACACTGAAGCTTTCTTT.

The gene calls are TRBV21-1 and TRBJ2-1; TRBD2, the table's D call, lacks a check against the DNA. TRBV21-1 is recorded as a pseudogene. This CDR3 spans 15 amino acids. The CDR3, as DNA: TGTGCCAGCAGCCGGACGGGGGACTCCTACAATGAGCAGTTCTTC. Its protein is CASSRTGDSYNEQFF.

This chain uses TRBV7-9 with TRBJ1-4; TRBD1 might be the D (5 bases). V gave up 3 bases and J gave up 1 base, with 6 bases separating them. CDR3 size: 14 residues. CDR1 is SEHNR and CDR2 is FQNEAQ in the germline V gene (reference sequence). Here the CDR3 DNA reads TGTGCCAGCAGCTTGGGGGGAACTAATGAAAAACTGTTTTTT. It encodes CASSLGGTNEKLFF.

This clone was seen once. The chain uses TRBV25-1 and TRBJ2-2, with a possible D match to TRBD2 (6 bases). The CDR3 is made up of 17 amino acids. Trimming cost V 1 base and J 3 bases, with 15 bases left between them. CDR1 and CDR2 (germline): MGHDK, SYGVNS. The CDR3 nucleotides read TGTGCCAGCAGTGAATGGGGAACAGCGGGCGACACCGGGGAGCTGTTTTTT. It specifies CASSEWGTAGDTGELFF.

V is TRBV5-1 and J is TRBJ2-7, with 10 bases matching TRBD1. The germline V gene has CDR1 SGHRS and CDR2 YFSETQ. Losses at the gene ends were 3 bases for V and 4 bases for J; bases not matched to a gene: 13. The CDR3 has 17 amino acids. CDR3 nucleotide sequence: TGCGCCAGCAGCTGGCCTTGGGACAGGGGAAATGAATACGAGCAGTACTTC. Its protein is CASSWPWDRGNEYEQYF.

The rearrangement links TRBV6-6 to TRBJ2-1, with 7 nucleotides matching TRBD1. Trimming took 8 bases from V and 4 from J; bases not matched to a gene: 8. The germline V gene has CDR1 MNHNY and CDR2 SVGAGI (reference sequence). The CDR3 consists of 14 residues. The CDR3: CASGTGTEYNEQFF. DNA for the CDR3: TGTGCCAGCGGGACCGGGACAGAATACAATGAGCAGTTCTTC.

The chain combines TRBV2 with TRBJ1-2; 8 bases map to TRBD1. The germline V gene has CDR1 SNHLY and CDR2 FYNNEI. The V and J ends lost 8 bases and 4 bases, in that order; junction bases with no gene match: 6. This CDR3 has 13 amino acids. The CDR3 is CASQEGTGYGYTF. As DNA, the CDR3 is TGTGCCAGCCAAGAGGGGACAGGCTATGGCTACACCTTC.

The chain has TRBV5-4 and TRBJ2-7, with no clear D. V was shortened by 3 bases and J by 5 bases, with 12 bases between the two germline ends. The CDR3 sequence is 13 residues long. The germline gives CDR1 SGHNT, CDR2 YYREEE (reference sequence). In DNA form, the CDR3 reads TGTGCCAGCAGCTACGGGTACGGAGACGAGCAGTACTTC. Translating gives CASSYGYGDEQYF.

This chain joins TRBV4-2 and TRBJ2-7, with 13 positions matching TRBD2. CDR3 length equals 19 residues. Germline V gene lookup returns CDR1 LGHNA and CDR2 YNFKEQ. J gave up 5 bases and V 4 bases, and 17 bases lay outside the gene matches. CDR3 in amino acids: CASSPPGTSGNQIPDEQYF. CDR3 coding DNA: TGTGCCAGCAGCCCCCCCGGGACTAGCGGGAACCAGATCCCCGACGAGCAGTACTTC.

The gene calls are TRBV6-5 and TRBJ1-2; D unresolved. V dropped 0 bases and J dropped 4 bases, with 15 bases sitting between them. The CDR3 sequence is 16 residues long. CDR1 is MNHEY, CDR2 SVGAGI, per germline. This CDR3 is CASSYSVTRGSYGYTF. The CDR3 nucleotides are TGTGCCAGCAGTTACTCAGTAACCAGAGGATCCTATGGCTACACCTTC.

Notes on this clone: At the DNA level, this CDR3 is encoded by other sequences in the same sample as well. V and J are TRBV9 and TRBJ1-5; D not resolved. Germline V gives CDR1 SGDLS, CDR2 YYNGEE. V lost 0 bases, J lost 4 bases, and 5 bases lay in between. The CDR3 length is 13 residues. CDR3: CASSVAGNQPQHF. The CDR3 nucleotides read TGTGCCAGCAGCGTAGCCGGTAATCAGCCCCAGCATTTT.

The V call is TRBV6-6, the J call TRBJ2-7; 12 bases line up with TRBD1. The CDR3 sequence is 15 residues long. Per the germline V gene, CDR1 is MNHNY and CDR2 is SVGAGI (reference sequence). V lost 5 bases, J lost 7 bases, and 9 bases stayed unmatched. The CDR3 loop reads CASSQPGQGAEEQYF. CDR3 DNA: TGTGCCAGCAGTCAGCCGGGACAGGGGGCAGAAGAGCAGTACTTC.

The gene calls are TRBV13 and TRBJ1-1; D unresolved. The CDR3 is 12 amino acids. Germline lookup yields CDR1 PRHDT and CDR2 FYEKMQ (reference sequence). Deletions cut 8 bases from V and 1 base from J, with 8 bases between. CDR3 residues: CASLRGNTEAFF. The DNA for the CDR3 is TGTGCCAGCCTGCGGGGGAACACTGAAGCTTTCTTT.

CDR3 residues: CAWSQVGNTGELFF. Here the CDR3 DNA reads TGTGCCTGGAGCCAAGTCGGGAACACCGGGGAGCTGTTTTTT. The V and J genes are TRBV30 and TRBJ2-2; D not resolved. V was shortened by 3 bases and J by 1 base, with 9 bases between the two germline ends. CDR1 and CDR2 (germline): GTSNPN, SVGIG (reference sequence). The CDR3 loop spans 14 amino acids.

The CDR3 DNA reads TGTGCCAGCAGACTAATGACTAGGGGGGGGTCCAATGAGCAGTTCTTC. This codes for CASRLMTRGGSNEQFF. This chain connects TRBV7-9 to TRBJ2-1; perhaps TRBD2 as D (7 bases). Trimming cost V 6 bases and J 6 bases, with 21 bases left between them. Per germline, CDR1 SEHNR and CDR2 FQNEAQ (reference sequence). The CDR3 totals 16 residues. Full variable domain (remainder filled in from reference TRBV7-9 and TRBJ2-1): DTGVSQNPRHKITKRGQNVTFRCDPISEHNRLYWYRQTLGQGPEFLTYFQNEAQLEKSRLLSDRFSAERPKGSFSTLEIQRTEQGDSAMYLCASRLMTRGGSNEQFFGPGTRLTVL.

This rearrangement joins TRBV30 to TRBJ1-2, with 12 bases aligning to TRBD1. CDR3 size: 15 residues. V dropped 1 base and J dropped 7; count of bases not matched to a gene: 7. In germline, CDR1 is GTSNPN, CDR2 SVGIG (reference sequence). Written as DNA, the CDR3 is TGTGCCTGGAGTGGGCTTGGGACAGGGGGCAGTGGCTACACCTTC. Amino acid sequence: CAWSGLGTGGSGYTF.

The chain is built from TRBV27 and TRBJ1-5; a weak D match, TRBD1 (6 bases). Germline lookup yields CDR1 MNHEY and CDR2 SMNVEV (reference sequence). V lost 5 bases and J lost 3, with 11 bases in between. The CDR3 contains 14 residues. The CDR3 nucleotides read TGTGCCAGCAGTCCAGGGGATTCCAATCAGCCCCAGCATTTT. Encoded protein: CASSPGDSNQPQHF.

This chain uses TRBV7-3 with TRBJ2-3, with D perhaps TRBD1 (5 bases). The CDR3 has 15 residues. Germline CDR1 is SGHTA and CDR2 is FQGTGA. V was trimmed by 5 bases and J by 5 bases, leaving 17 bases between them. CDR3 residues: CASSEGASTGDTQYF. The CDR3 coding sequence is TGTGCCAGCAGCGAAGGGGCCAGCACGGGAGATACGCAGTATTTT. Drawing the rest from reference TRBV7-3 and TRBJ2-3, the complete variable domain is GAGVSQTPSNKVTEKGKYVELRCDPISGHTALYWYRQSLGQGPEFLIYFQGTGAADDSGLPNDRFFAVRPEGSVSTLKIQRTERGDSAVYLCASSEGASTGDTQYFGPGTRLTVL.

In this sample, this clone turned up a few times. CDR3 coding DNA: TGTGCCAGCAGCTTAGCGGGACAGACGTACCAAGAGACCCAGTACTTC. It translates to CASSLAGQTYQETQYF. This sequence joins TRBV7-8 and TRBJ2-5; 7 bases align to TRBD1. The J segment lost 0 bases and the V segment lost 0 bases, leaving 4 bases of the junction unmatched. The CDR3 runs 16 residues. Germline V lookup: CDR1 SGHVS, CDR2 FQNEAQ. Full variable domain (missing parts from reference TRBV7-8 and TRBJ2-5): GAGVSQSPRYKVAKRGQDVALRCDPISGHVSLFWYQQALGQGPEFLTYFQNEAQLDKSGLPSDRFFAERPEGSVSTLKIQRTQQEDSAVYLCASSLAGQTYQETQYFGPGTRLLVL.

This clone was counted a few times. The V call is TRBV7-9, the J call TRBJ2-7; 9 nucleotides line up with TRBD1. The ends lost 4 bases at V and 4 bases at J; junction bases unmatched: 11. Germline assignment: CDR1 SEHNR and CDR2 FQNEAQ (reference sequence). This CDR3 contains 16 residues. The CDR3 reads CASSSLPGQGEYEQYF. The CDR3 DNA reads as TGTGCCAGCAGCTCCCTTCCGGGACAGGGTGAATACGAGCAGTACTTC.

Of note for this clone: A read error may account for a junction end that differs from germline. The chain joins TRBV4-3 to TRBJ1-4, with a tentative D call TRBD1 (5 bases). Germline V gives CDR1 LGHNA, CDR2 YSLEER. This CDR3 contains 16 residues. The CDR3 DNA follows: TGCGCCAGCGGCCAAGATGGGGCAGGCTATAATGAAAAACTGTTTTTT. It codes for CASGQDGAGYNEKLFF.

This sequence joins TRBV2 and TRBJ1-1, with TRBD1 matching over 7 bases. Germline V gives CDR1 SNHLY, CDR2 FYNNEI. V lost 4 bases to trimming and J lost 3 bases; unmatched junction nucleotides: 2. The CDR3 has 13 amino acids. The CDR3 nucleotides read TGTGCCAGCAGTGTTCAGGGGGACACTGAAGCTTTCTTT. Encoded protein: CASSVQGDTEAFF.

DNA of the CDR3: TGTGCCAGCAGCCTCCCGGGGGGGAGCGACGAGCAGTACTTC. Protein product: CASSLPGGSDEQYF. The chain is built from TRBV7-2 and TRBJ2-7; 8 bases are shared with TRBD2. The germline V gene has CDR1 SGHTA and CDR2 FQGNSA. V was clipped by 5 bases and J by 5 bases; unmatched bases: 8. This CDR3 is 14 amino acids long.